The TCR beta chain under discussion was sequenced for a study of cytomegalovirus exposure and HLA in healthy donors. 13 Jbeta primers and 60 Vbeta primers were used for the PCR. Methods used by the authors: The count from a later analysis was 79 million or so unique TCR beta chains, some 9.9 million of them shared. Profiled with immunoSEQ multiplex PCR; TCRdb holds only in-frame clones, not every one. The DNA was the basis for D and trimming; V, J and clone size are from that table. The table lists fewer than 150,000 clones, more than 60% of them singletons, with around 4% in the top ten. The CDR3 runs to 12 residues. Germline V gene data show CDR1 as SGDLS and CDR2 as YYNGEE. V was shortened by 4 bases and J by 6 bases, with 7 bases between the two germline ends.

The sequence was obtained from a middle-aged woman in good health and CMV-seronegative. The J gene is TRBJ2-2, the V gene TRBV9; D ambiguous. Sequences were obtained from PBMCs. The CDR3 sequence: CASSPTAGELFF. Here the CDR3 DNA reads TGTGCCAGCAGCCCCACGGCCGGGGAGCTGTTTTTT.